This T cell receptor (beta chain) was identified in a study of shared clonotypes between healthy human individuals (TCRdb year 2020). For context, the study as a whole: The cohort included three men and a couple of women between 18 and 49 years of age. For each donor, CD4 naive and CD4 memory were each given three plates, CD8 naive was given two plates, and CD8 memory was given one plate. To estimate repertoire size and how much clonotypes are shared between individuals, the study performed deep sequencing of blood TCR repertoires from five healthy adults. To increase sequencing depth and limit assay-specific biases, different laboratories used diverse techniques to prepare libraries and sequence TCR repertoires. Each donor's leukapheresis produced roughly between roughly 0.94 and 9.5 billion PBMCs.

Results the study describes overall, beyond this receptor: Naive subsets generally had larger estimated clonotype richness than memory subsets did. Compared with non-shared clonotypes, clonotypes shared by all four sorted-subset donors had higher generation probabilities. Rarefaction of sorted-subset datasets indicated incomplete sequencing despite the large sequencing depth. Approximately 5% of naive CD4, around 4% of naive CD8, about 2.4% of memory CD4, and about 0.4% of memory CD8 clonotypes were shared across several donors. Only blood was sampled, and tissue TCR repertoires likely differ from those in blood. Because the study included only a small number of donors, the genetic and exposure-history diversity represented was limited. Pairwise subsampling indicated that sequencing depth was expected to affect the degree of clonotype sharing among donors.

To note about this clone: Which antigen it targets is not known. Within one base of it there is no much larger clone, and no base qualities were kept.

The donors were healthy, HIV-negative adults who had no recently reported acute infections or vaccinations. Every donor was a Caucasian adult living in Nashville, Tennessee, USA. Magnetic negative selection was used to enrich CD4+ T cells, after which naive cells were positively selected on CD45RA and the negative fraction became the memory subset. Blood was obtained by leukapheresis, after which PBMCs were separated by Ficoll-Histopaque density gradient centrifugation and cryopreserved in liquid nitrogen vapor phase. Analytical flow cytometry was used to check the purity and quantity of every magnetically sorted T cell population. From each sorted fraction, genomic DNA was isolated and quantified by UV absorbance on a Nanodrop 2000c. Using the deep immunoSEQ assay, TCR CDR3 regions were amplified from genomic DNA by multiplex PCR. For each cell subset, the extracted genomic DNA was distributed evenly across all wells of several immunoSEQ 96-well plates, and each plate served as one replicate. For sorted subsets, each replicate PCR was loaded with around 220 ng genomic DNA, equivalent to about 33,000 T cell genomes. Purified libraries were measured with a Qubit 3.0 fluorometer, size-checked on a Bioanalyzer 2100, and measured again with the KAPA Library Quantification kit. Every immunoSEQ 96-well plate was sequenced on a separate single-read 150-cycle Illumina NextSeq 550 flow cell. For the original study's pipeline: Because only junctional sequences without quality scores were contained in the immunoSEQ output, filtering matching that applied to full-length reads could not be performed. To assign V/J genes and CDR3, sequences were annotated against IMGT germline references using PyIR, a Python wrapper for IgBLAST v1.9. Reads were removed for weak V/J assignments (E-value above 1e-6), missing CDR3, stop codons, out-of-frame junctions, or ambiguous translated residues. V3J clonotypes were defined by identical inferred V gene, J gene, and CDR3 amino acid sequence. To compute the percentage overlap between repertoires, the number of shared unique clonotypes was divided by the size of the smaller repertoire. Richness of each repertoire was evaluated using RTK rarefaction, the Chao1 estimator, and Recon v2.1 estimates of unobserved clonotypes. For all TCRbeta clonotypes obtained by the gDNA method from a handful of donors, generation probabilities were computed with OLGA. Sourced from immuneACCESS, this table was stored by TCRdb with only in-frame sequences that have V and J called. A share of the clones is absent; for the studies checked, an unresolved V gene accounts for under half, and the remainder has no known explanation. That table gives V, J and clone size, and the DNA gave D and trimming. Recorded for this sample are some 2,000,000 clones; approximately 95% of them occurred a single time. Jointly, the top ten make up 0.1% to 0.15% of the sample.

This receptor was identified in a young man in good health. The sequencing input was naive CD4+ T cells sorted from blood. Reading the label with the study, this specimen's cell subset or site is: CD45RA+ positively selected.

The sequence in DNA is TGCGCCAGCAGAACAGGGGAGGTAGAGACCCAGTACTTC. Its amino acids are CASRTGEVETQYF. The rearranged segments are TRBV10-2 and TRBJ2-5; D gene: possibly TRBD1, on 7 matching bases. From the cysteine up to the phenylalanine, the CDR3 has a length of 13 residues. The sequence is cut down to CDR3 DNA, 39 bases in frame from base 1. V is shortened by 6 bases, J by 4 bases, and the region joining them spans 12 bases. CDR1 and CDR2 were assigned from the germline V gene as WSHSY and SAAADI.